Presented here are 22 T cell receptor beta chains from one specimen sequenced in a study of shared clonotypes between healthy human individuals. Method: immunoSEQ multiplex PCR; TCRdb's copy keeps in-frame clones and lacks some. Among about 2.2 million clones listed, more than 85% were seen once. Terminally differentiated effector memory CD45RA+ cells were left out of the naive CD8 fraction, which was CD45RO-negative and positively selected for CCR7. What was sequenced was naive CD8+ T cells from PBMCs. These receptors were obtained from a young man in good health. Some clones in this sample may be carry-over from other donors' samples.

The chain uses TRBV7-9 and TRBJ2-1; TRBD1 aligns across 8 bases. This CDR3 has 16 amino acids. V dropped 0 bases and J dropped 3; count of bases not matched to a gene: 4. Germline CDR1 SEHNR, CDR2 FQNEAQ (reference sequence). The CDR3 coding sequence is TGTGCCAGCAGCTTAGCCGACGGGACAGGCTACAATGAGCAGTTCTTC. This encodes CASSLADGTGYNEQFF.

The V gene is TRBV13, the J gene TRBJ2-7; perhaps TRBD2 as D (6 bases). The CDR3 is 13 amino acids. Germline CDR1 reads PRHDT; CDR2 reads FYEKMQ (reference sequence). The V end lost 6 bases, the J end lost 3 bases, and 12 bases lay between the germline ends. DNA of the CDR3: TGTGCCAGCAGGGATATTAGCGGCTACGAGCAGTACTTC. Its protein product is CASRDISGYEQYF.

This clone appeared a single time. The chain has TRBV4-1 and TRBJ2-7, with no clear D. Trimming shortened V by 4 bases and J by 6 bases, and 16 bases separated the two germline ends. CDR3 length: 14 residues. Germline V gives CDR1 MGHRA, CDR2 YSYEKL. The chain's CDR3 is CASSPGPGPLEQYF. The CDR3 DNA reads TGCGCCAGCAGCCCTGGACCCGGTCCTCTCGAGCAGTACTTC.

CDR3 amino acids: CASSLEANEQFF. CDR3 DNA sequence: TGCGCCAGCAGCTTGGAGGCCAATGAGCAGTTCTTC. The gene calls are TRBV5-1 and TRBJ2-1; D gene ambiguous. Germline CDR1 is SGHRS and CDR2 is YFSETQ. The CDR3 is 12 residues long. Trimming shortened V by 0 bases and J by 6 bases, and 4 bases separated the two germline ends.

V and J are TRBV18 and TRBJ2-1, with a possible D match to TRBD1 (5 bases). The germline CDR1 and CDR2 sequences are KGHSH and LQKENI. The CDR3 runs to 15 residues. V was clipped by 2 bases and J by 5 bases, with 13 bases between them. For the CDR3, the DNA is TGTGCCAGCTCACCAGATACAGGACCCGACAATGAGCAGTTCTTC. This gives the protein CASSPDTGPDNEQFF.

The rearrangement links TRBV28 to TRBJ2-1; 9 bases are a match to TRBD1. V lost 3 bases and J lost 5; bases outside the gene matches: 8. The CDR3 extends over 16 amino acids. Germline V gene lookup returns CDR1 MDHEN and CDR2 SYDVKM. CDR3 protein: CASSFPGTGFDNEQFF. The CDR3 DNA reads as TGTGCCAGCAGTTTCCCCGGGACAGGGTTCGACAATGAGCAGTTCTTC.

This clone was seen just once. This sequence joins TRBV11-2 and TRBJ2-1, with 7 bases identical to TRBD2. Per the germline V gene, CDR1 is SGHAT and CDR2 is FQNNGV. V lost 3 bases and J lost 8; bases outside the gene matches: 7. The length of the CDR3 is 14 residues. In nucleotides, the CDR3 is TGTGCCAGCAGCTTCTGGCGGGAGCGTGATGAGCAGTTCTTC. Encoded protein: CASSFWRERDEQFF.

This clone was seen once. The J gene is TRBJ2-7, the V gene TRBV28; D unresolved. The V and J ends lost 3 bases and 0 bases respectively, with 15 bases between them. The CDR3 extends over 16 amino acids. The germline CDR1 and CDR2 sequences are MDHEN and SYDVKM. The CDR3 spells CASSFGVTQVSYEQYF. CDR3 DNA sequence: TGTGCCAGCAGTTTCGGAGTGACTCAAGTCTCCTACGAGCAGTACTTC.

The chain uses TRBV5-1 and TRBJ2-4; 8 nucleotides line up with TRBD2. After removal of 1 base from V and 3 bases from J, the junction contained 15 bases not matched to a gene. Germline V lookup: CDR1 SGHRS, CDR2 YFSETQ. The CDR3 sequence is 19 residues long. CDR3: CASSLIAGNGRGDKNIQYF. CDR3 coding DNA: TGCGCCAGCAGCTTGATAGCGGGAAACGGTCGGGGGGACAAAAACATTCAGTACTTC.

CDR3 region: CASSVITSGRGSDTQYF. The DNA for the CDR3 is TGTGCCAGCAGCGTAATTACTAGCGGGAGGGGATCAGATACGCAGTATTTT. The rearrangement joins TRBV9 to TRBJ2-3, with 13 bases lining up with TRBD2. Germline-derived CDR1 and CDR2 are SGDLS and YYNGEE. Germline trimming cut 1 base from V and 4 bases from J; bases unmatched to any gene: 6. CDR3 length equals 17 residues.

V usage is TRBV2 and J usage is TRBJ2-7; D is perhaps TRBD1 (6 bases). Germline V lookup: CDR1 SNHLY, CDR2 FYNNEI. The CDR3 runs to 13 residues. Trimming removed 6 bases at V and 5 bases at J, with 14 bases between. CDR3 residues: CASRGENRDEQYF. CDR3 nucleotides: TGTGCCAGCAGAGGGGAGAACAGGGACGAGCAGTACTTC.

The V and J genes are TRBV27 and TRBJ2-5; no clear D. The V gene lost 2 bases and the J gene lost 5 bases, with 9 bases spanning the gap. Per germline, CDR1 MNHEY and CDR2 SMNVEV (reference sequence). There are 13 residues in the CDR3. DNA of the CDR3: TGTGCCAGCAGTTTAAGGCCCGGTGAGACCCAGTACTTC. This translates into CASSLRPGETQYF.

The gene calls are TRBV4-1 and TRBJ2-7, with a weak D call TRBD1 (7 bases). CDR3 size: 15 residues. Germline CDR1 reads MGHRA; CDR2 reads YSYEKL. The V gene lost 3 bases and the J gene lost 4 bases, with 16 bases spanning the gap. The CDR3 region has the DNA TGCGCCAGCAGCCAGGCAGGGGGGAGTTTTTACGAGCAGTACTTC. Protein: CASSQAGGSFYEQYF.

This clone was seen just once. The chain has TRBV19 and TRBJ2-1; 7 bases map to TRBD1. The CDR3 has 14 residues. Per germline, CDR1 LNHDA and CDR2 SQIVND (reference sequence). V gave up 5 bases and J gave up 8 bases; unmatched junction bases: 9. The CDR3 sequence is CASSWTGKGDEQFF. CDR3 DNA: TGTGCCAGTAGTTGGACAGGAAAGGGCGATGAGCAGTTCTTC.

The chain's CDR3 is CASSVGSGTHNEQFF. The CDR3 nucleotides read TGTGCCAGCAGCGTGGGTAGTGGGACCCACAATGAGCAGTTCTTC. The gene calls are TRBV9 and TRBJ2-1; the D gene could be TRBD1 or TRBD2 (5 bases each). The length of the CDR3 is 15 residues. Trimming took off 2 bases at V and 5 bases at J, with 14 bases between the two ends. Germline loops: CDR1 SGDLS, CDR2 YYNGEE.

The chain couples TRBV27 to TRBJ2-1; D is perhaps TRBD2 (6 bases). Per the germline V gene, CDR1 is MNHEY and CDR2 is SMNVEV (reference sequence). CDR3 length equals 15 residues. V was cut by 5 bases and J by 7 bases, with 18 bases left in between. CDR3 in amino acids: CASSPRGGGENEQFF. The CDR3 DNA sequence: TGTGCCAGCAGTCCACGGGGCGGAGGGGAGAATGAGCAGTTCTTC.

CDR3 DNA: TGTGCCAGCAGCTCCTTTAGTTGGGAAACTGAAGCTTTCTTT. It specifies CASSSFSWETEAFF. V gene TRBV7-8 combines with J gene TRBJ1-1; D is undetermined. Germline V gene data show CDR1 as SGHVS and CDR2 as FQNEAQ. The V end lost 4 bases, the J end lost 5 bases, and 14 bases lay between the germline ends. CDR3 length: 14 residues.

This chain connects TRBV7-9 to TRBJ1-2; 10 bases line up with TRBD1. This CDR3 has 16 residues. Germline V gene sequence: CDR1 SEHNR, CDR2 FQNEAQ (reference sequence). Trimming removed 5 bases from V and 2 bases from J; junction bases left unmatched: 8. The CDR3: CASSPSRQGANYGYTF. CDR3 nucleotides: TGTGCCAGCAGCCCAAGTCGACAGGGGGCCAACTATGGCTACACCTTC.

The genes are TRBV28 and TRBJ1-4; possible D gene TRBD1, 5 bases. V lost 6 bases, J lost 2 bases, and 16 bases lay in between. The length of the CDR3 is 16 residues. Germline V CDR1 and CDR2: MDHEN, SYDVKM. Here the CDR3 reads CASSTGFGGTNEKLFF. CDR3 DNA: TGTGCCAGCAGCACCGGTTTCGGGGGGACTAATGAAAAACTGTTTTTT.

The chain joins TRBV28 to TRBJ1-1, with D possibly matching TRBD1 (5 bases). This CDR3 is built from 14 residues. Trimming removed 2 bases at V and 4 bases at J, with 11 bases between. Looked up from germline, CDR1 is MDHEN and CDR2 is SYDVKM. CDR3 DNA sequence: TGTGCCAGCAGTTTACCGGGGCTCGGCACTGAAGCTTTCTTT. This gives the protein CASSLPGLGTEAFF.

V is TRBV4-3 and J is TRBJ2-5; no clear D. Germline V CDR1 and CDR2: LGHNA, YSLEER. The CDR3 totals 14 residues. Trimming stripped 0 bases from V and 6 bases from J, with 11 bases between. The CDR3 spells CASSQDVGSKTQYF. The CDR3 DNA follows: TGCGCCAGCAGCCAAGATGTAGGCTCCAAGACCCAGTACTTC.

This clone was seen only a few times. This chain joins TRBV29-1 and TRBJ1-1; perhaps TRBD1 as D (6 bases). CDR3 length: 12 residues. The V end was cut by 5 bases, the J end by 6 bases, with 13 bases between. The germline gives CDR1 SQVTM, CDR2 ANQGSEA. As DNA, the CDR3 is TGCAGCGTTCGCTCCGAGGGGGCTGAAGCTTTCTTT. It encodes CSVRSEGAEAFF.